A single sample is the source of the 3 T cell receptor beta chains below, sequenced in a study of shared clonotypes between healthy human individuals. Repertoires were generated with immunoSEQ multiplex PCR, while TCRdb's copy carries only in-frame clones and drops some. The sample carries fewer than 1 million clones, about 96% recorded once. Positively selected for CCR7, the CD45RO-negative cells used as naive CD8 cells excluded terminally differentiated effector memory CD45RA+ cells. The sample consisted of naive CD8+ T cells sorted from blood. All receptors derive from a man aged 30 to 39 in good health.

This chain links TRBV29-1 with TRBJ2-1; D might be TRBD1 (6 bases). Trimming removed 6 bases at V and 3 bases at J, with 18 bases between. The CDR3 runs 15 residues. Germline V gene sequence: CDR1 SQVTM, CDR2 ANQGSEA. The CDR3 DNA sequence: TGCAGCGTCCGCTTCAGGACAGCTATCTACAATGAGCAGTTCTTC. This codes for CSVRFRTAIYNEQFF.

J is TRBJ2-5 and V is TRBV11-2, with D possibly called TRBD1 or TRBD2 (5 bases each). Germline assignment: CDR1 SGHAT and CDR2 FQNNGV. CDR3 length equals 14 residues. The V and J ends lost 5 bases and 4 bases respectively, with 14 bases between them. The chain's CDR3 is CASSLWGFPETQYF. Here the CDR3 DNA reads TGTGCCAGCAGCCTGTGGGGGTTCCCAGAGACCCAGTACTTC.

The chain is built from TRBV5-1 and TRBJ2-7, with D uncertain. V shed 2 bases and J shed 0 bases, with 6 bases lying between them. This CDR3 spans 13 amino acids. The germline V gene has CDR1 SGHRS and CDR2 YFSETQ. CDR3 bases: TGCGCCAGCAGCTTTATGCCCTCCTACGAGCAGTACTTC. Translation: CASSFMPSYEQYF. Full variable domain (missing parts from reference TRBV5-1 and TRBJ2-7): KAGVTQTPRYLIKTRGQQVTLSCSPISGHRSVSWYQQTPGQGLQFLFEYFSETQRNKGNFPGRFSGRQFSNSRSEMNVSTLELGDSALYLCASSFMPSYEQYFGPGTRLTVT.